This T cell receptor beta chain was retrieved from a study of blood T cell repertoires in COVID-19. Only in-frame clones appear in the TCRdb table, and some are missing; sequencing was by immunoSEQ multiplex PCR. The sample yields around 140,000 clones, over 70% seen once. Looked up from germline, CDR1 is LNHDA and CDR2 is SQIVND (reference sequence). V dropped 5 bases and J dropped 12 bases, with 17 bases sitting between them. This CDR3 is built from 12 residues. What was sequenced was peripheral blood. The chain joins TRBV19 to TRBJ2-7; unclear D gene. This TCR was sampled from a woman aged 55-75 years with acute or convalescent COVID-19. The CDR3 loop is CASSPRPGPVYF. As DNA, the CDR3 is TGTGCCAGTAGTCCTCGCCCAGGTCCGGTGTACTTC.